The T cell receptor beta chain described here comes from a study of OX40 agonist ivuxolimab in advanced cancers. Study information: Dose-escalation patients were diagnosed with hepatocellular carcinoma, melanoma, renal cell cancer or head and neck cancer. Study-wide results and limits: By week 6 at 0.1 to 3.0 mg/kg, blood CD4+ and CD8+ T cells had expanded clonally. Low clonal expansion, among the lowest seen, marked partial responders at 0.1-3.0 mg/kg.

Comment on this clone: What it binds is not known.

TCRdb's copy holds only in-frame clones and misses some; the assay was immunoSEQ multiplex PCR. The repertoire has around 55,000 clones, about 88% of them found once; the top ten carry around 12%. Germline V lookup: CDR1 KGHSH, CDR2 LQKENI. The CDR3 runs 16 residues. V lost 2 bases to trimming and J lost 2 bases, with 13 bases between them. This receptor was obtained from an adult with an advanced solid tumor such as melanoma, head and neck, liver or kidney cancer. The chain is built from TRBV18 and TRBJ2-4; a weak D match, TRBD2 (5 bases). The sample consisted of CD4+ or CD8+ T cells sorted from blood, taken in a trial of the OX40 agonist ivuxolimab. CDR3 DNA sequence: TGTGCCAGCTCACCAAAAGAGGGAGTAACCAAAAACATTCAGTACTTC. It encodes CASSPKEGVTKNIQYF. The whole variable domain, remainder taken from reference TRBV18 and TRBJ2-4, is NAGVMQNPRHLVRRRGQEARLRCSPMKGHSHVYWYRQLPEEGLKFMVYLQKENIIDESGMPKERFSAEFPKEGPSILRIQQVVRGDSAAYFCASSPKEGVTKNIQYFGAGTRLSVL.